This TCR beta chain was recovered during a study of blood T cell repertoires in COVID-19. Study as a whole: Some COVID-19 samples were acute and others convalescent; all came from the United States, Italy and Spain.

Germline V gene data show CDR1 as SGDLS and CDR2 as YYNGEE. CDR3 length: 14 residues. Trimming took 5 bases from V and 3 from J; bases not matched to a gene: 5. In the case of this clone: Distinct nucleotide sequences in the sample also encode this CDR3.

The protocol was immunoSEQ multiplex PCR, while the TCRdb copy is restricted to in-frame clones and leaves out a portion. The sample lists about 260,000 clones; approximately 80% were seen once. This chain connects TRBV9 to TRBJ2-7; 10 nucleotides match TRBD2. Sequenced input: peripheral blood. This sequence originates from a man aged 60 to 69 with acute or convalescent COVID-19. For the CDR3, the DNA is TGTGCCAGCAGTTTAGGACTAGCGGACTACGAGCAGTACTTC. It is translated as CASSLGLADYEQYF.